The text below deals with one T cell receptor (beta chain). Donors had localized lung adenocarcinoma, a non-small cell lung cancer. This CDR3 has 14 residues. Germline V lookup: CDR1 MNHNS, CDR2 SASEGT. The sample comes from a study of CD4 and CD8 cells across lung adenocarcinoma regions. Using its own MiXCR run on the PCR reads, TCRdb lists one record per CDR3 protein. The table includes about 20,000 distinct CDR3 sequences, roughly half detected once. The chain joins TRBV6-1 to TRBJ2-1; 10 bases fit TRBD2. The tail of the sequence fits TRBJ2-5 better, so the J call may be wrong. Material for sequencing was CD8+ T cells from the center of a lung tumor. This TCR derives from a female donor with lung adenocarcinoma. The CD4 and CD8 labels of this study may be unreliable. In nucleotides, the CDR3 is TGTGCCAGCAGGCGACTAGCGGGTCAAGAGACCCAGTACTTC. It translates to CASRRLAGQETQYF.